The next 12 T cell receptor beta chains were all read from a single sample in a study of T cell responses to AZD1222 COVID-19 vaccine. Repertoires were generated with immunoSEQ multiplex PCR, while TCRdb's copy carries only in-frame clones and drops some. The data contain roughly 160,000 clones, approximately 93% of them singletons. The specimen was peripheral blood, collected on day 0 of AZD1222 vaccination. The receptors derive from an adult in good health.

This clone appeared once. The chain uses TRBV12-3 or TRBV12-4 and TRBJ1-3; D unclear. The CDR3 covers 10 residues. The germline V and J ends were trimmed by 10 bases and 4 bases, with 5 bases remaining between them. CDR3 coding DNA: TGTGCCACGCGCGGAAACACCATATATTTT. It yields the protein CATRGNTIYF.

J is TRBJ2-2 and V is TRBV6-1, with 9 bases that match TRBD2. J gave up 0 bases and V 2 bases, and 1 base lay outside the gene matches. The CDR3 runs 16 residues. Per the germline V gene, CDR1 is MNHNS and CDR2 is SASEGT. This chain's CDR3 is CASSELAGTNTGELFF. DNA of the CDR3: TGTGCCAGCAGTGAACTAGCGGGAACGAACACCGGGGAGCTGTTTTTT.

This clone showed up just once. CDR3 in DNA: TGTGCCAGTAGTCCCTACCTCAGGGGGTCTAACTATGGCTACACCTTC. This encodes CASSPYLRGSNYGYTF. This chain links TRBV19 with TRBJ1-2, with TRBD1 identical over 7 bases. J gave up 0 bases and V 5 bases, and 9 bases lay outside the gene matches. CDR1 is LNHDA, CDR2 SQIVND, per germline (reference sequence). This CDR3 has 16 amino acids.

This rearrangement joins TRBV10-3 to TRBJ2-1, with TRBD1 as a possible D gene (6 bases). V was clipped by 7 bases and J by 4 bases, with 14 bases between them. Germline CDR1 and CDR2: ENHRY and SYGVKD. This CDR3 region has 14 residues. The CDR3 bases are TGTGCCATCACCCCCCGAGGGGGATACAATGAGCAGTTCTTC. Translation: CAITPRGGYNEQFF.

The chain combines TRBV7-2 with TRBJ2-3; tentatively, D is TRBD1 or TRBD2 (6 bases each). The CDR3 runs 14 residues. Trimming cost V 4 bases and J 6 bases, with 14 bases left between them. The germline V gene has CDR1 SGHTA and CDR2 FQGNSA. The CDR3 loop reads CASSSQGRWDTQYF. The CDR3, as DNA: TGTGCCAGCAGCTCGCAGGGGAGGTGGGATACGCAGTATTTT.

The V gene is TRBV30, the J gene TRBJ2-7; a weak D match, TRBD2 (6 bases). The germline V gene encodes CDR1 GTSNPN and CDR2 SVGIG (reference sequence). There are 14 residues in the CDR3. Deletions cut 4 bases from V and 2 bases from J, with 15 bases between. The CDR3, as DNA: TGTGCCTGGACCGCTGGGGGGTTACCCTACGAGCAGTACTTC. It yields the protein CAWTAGGLPYEQYF.

The genes are TRBV5-6 and TRBJ1-4, with TRBD1 matching over 10 bases. The CDR3 spans 18 residues. Germline V gene lookup returns CDR1 SGHDT and CDR2 YYEEEE. V lost 4 bases to trimming and J lost 8 bases; unmatched junction nucleotides: 17. Written as DNA, the CDR3 is TGTGCCAGCAGCATAAGGGGGGACAGGGGTTGTTTGAGGGAAAAACTGTTTTTT. Protein product: CASSIRGDRGCLREKLFF.

The chain combines TRBV3-1 (or the pseudogene TRBV3-2) with TRBJ2-5; TRBD2 matches 11 bases. The junction had 4 bases not matched to a gene; V was cut back by 2 bases and J by 2 bases. The germline CDR1 and CDR2 sequences are LGHDT and YNNKEL (reference sequence). There are 16 residues in the CDR3. CDR3 residues: CASSQNLAGGQETQYF. In nucleotides, the CDR3 is TGTGCCAGCAGCCAAAATCTAGCGGGGGGACAAGAGACCCAGTACTTC.

The rearrangement joins TRBV3-1 (or the pseudogene TRBV3-2) to TRBJ2-7; TRBD1 matches at 10 bases. V was pared by 4 bases and J by 6 bases, with 6 bases of the junction left unmatched. Germline V CDR1 and CDR2: LGHDT, YNNKEL (reference sequence). The CDR3 sequence is 14 residues long. CDR3 loop: CASSLGTGVAEQYF. For the CDR3, the DNA is TGTGCCAGCAGCCTTGGGACAGGGGTTGCCGAGCAGTACTTC.

V usage is TRBV6-6 and J usage is TRBJ1-2, with D tentatively TRBD1 (5 bases). The CDR3 contains 14 residues. Trimming stripped 6 bases from V and 8 bases from J, with 19 bases between. Germline assignment: CDR1 MNHNY and CDR2 SVGAGI (reference sequence). The CDR3 loop reads CASSQRGQGGGYTF. The CDR3, as DNA: TGTGCCAGCAGCCAAAGAGGGCAGGGCGGCGGCTACACCTTC.

The chain carries TRBV7-9 and TRBJ2-1; a weak D match, TRBD1 (6 bases). There are 12 residues in the CDR3. CDR1 SEHNR and CDR2 FQNEAQ come from the germline V gene (reference sequence). The ends were cut back, 2 bases at V and 8 bases at J, with 7 bases in the middle. The CDR3: CASSLPGDEQFF. CDR3 coding DNA: TGTGCCAGCAGCTTACCAGGGGATGAGCAGTTCTTC.

The chain has TRBV4-1 and TRBJ2-1; the match to TRBD2 covers 12 bases. Per the germline V gene, CDR1 is MGHRA and CDR2 is YSYEKL. V was clipped by 6 bases and J by 6 bases; unmatched bases: 6. The length of the CDR3 is 15 residues. The CDR3 coding sequence is TGCGCCAGCAGGCCCGGGACTAGCGGGTCCAATGAGCAGTTCTTC. Translation: CASRPGTSGSNEQFF.